This T cell receptor (beta chain) was sequenced during a study of CD8 T cells in ankylosing spondylitis. Study outcomes and limitations: Within ankylosing spondylitis blood, a TCR beta motif made up of seven to nine highly homologous variants appeared to be characteristic. Earlier authors reported some of these motif variants in reactive arthritis synovial fluid and blood.

TCR beta libraries were made by quantitative 5'-RACE with molecular barcodes. TCRdb passed the 5' RACE reads through MiXCR, listing each CDR3 protein once. Of about 250,000 distinct CDR3 sequences listed, roughly 10% are singletons. This clonotype was counted only a few times. Its antigen is undetermined. There are 13 residues in the CDR3. V lost 6 bases to trimming and J lost 2 bases; unmatched junction nucleotides: 6. Germline V gene data show CDR1 as SQVTM and CDR2 as ANQGSEA. The specimen sequenced was blood, either unsorted or a sorted T cell fraction (not recorded which). The chain joins TRBV29-1 to TRBJ2-5, with 7 bases aligning to TRBD1. This sequence originates from a male donor with ankylosing spondylitis or in good health (not recorded which). The DNA for the CDR3 is TGCAGCGTAGAGACAGGGATTCAAGAGACCCAGTACTTC. Residues: CSVETGIQETQYF.